The T cell receptor beta chain described here comes from a study of shared clonotypes between healthy human individuals (dated by TCRdb to 2018 to 2021). Background on the whole study: Two women and a few men aged 18 to 49 years were included in the cohort. Each donor's leukapheresis produced roughly between about 0.85 and 10 billion PBMCs. The study deeply sequenced blood TCR repertoires of five healthy adults to estimate repertoire size and the extent of clonotype sharing between individuals. For each donor, CD4 naive and CD4 memory were each run on three plates, CD8 naive on two plates, and CD8 memory on one plate. Libraries were prepared and TCR repertoires were sequenced by different laboratories using diverse techniques, in order to increase sequencing depth and limit assay-specific biases. Summary of the overall study and its limitations: Clonotypes shared by all four sorted-subset donors showed higher generation probabilities than non-shared clonotypes. Pairwise subsampling indicated that sequencing depth was expected to affect the degree of clonotype sharing among donors. Sampling was limited to blood, and TCR repertoires in tissue likely differ from TCR repertoires in blood. Across a handful of donors, 4.5% to 6.5% of naive CD4, 3% to 4% of naive CD8, 2% to 2.5% of memory CD4, and roughly 0.4% of memory CD8 clonotypes were shared. Rarefaction of sorted-subset datasets indicated incomplete sequencing despite the large sequencing depth. The small number of donors limited the genetic and exposure-history diversity represented. Naive subsets generally had larger estimated clonotype richness than memory subsets.

This clone was recorded a few times. Its antigen is unknown. No much larger clone is present one base from it, and per-base qualities are unavailable. Donors were healthy HIV-negative adults with no recently reported acute infections or vaccinations. Every donor was a Caucasian adult residing in Nashville, Tennessee, USA. CD4+ T cells were enriched by magnetic negative selection, after which naive cells were positively selected on CD45RA and the negative fraction was taken as the memory subset. Blood was collected by leukapheresis, and PBMCs were isolated by Ficoll-Histopaque density gradient centrifugation and then cryopreserved in liquid nitrogen vapor phase. Analytical flow cytometry was used to check the purity and quantity of each magnetically sorted T cell population. From each sorted fraction, genomic DNA was isolated and quantified by UV absorbance on a Nanodrop 2000c. TCR CDR3 regions were amplified from genomic DNA by multiplex PCR using the deep immunoSEQ assay. Extracted genomic DNA from each cell subset was spread evenly across all wells of several immunoSEQ 96-well plates, with each plate serving as a replicate. For sorted subsets, approximately 190 ng of genomic DNA, equivalent to about 30,000 T cell genomes, went into each replicate PCR. The purified libraries were quantified using a Qubit 3.0 fluorometer, sized with a Bioanalyzer 2100, and then quantified again using the KAPA Library Quantification kit. Each immunoSEQ 96-well plate was sequenced on its own single-read 150-cycle Illumina NextSeq 550 flow cell. Under the source paper's analysis protocol: Because the immunoSEQ output held only junctional sequences and lacked quality scores, the filtering could not match the filtering applied to full-length reads. To assign V/J genes and CDR3, sequences were annotated against IMGT germline references using PyIR, a Python wrapper for IgBLAST v1.9. Reads with weak V/J assignments (E-value above 1e-6), missing CDR3, stop codons, out-of-frame junctions, or ambiguous translated residues were removed. V3J clonotypes were defined by identical inferred V gene, J gene, and CDR3 amino acid sequence. Percentage overlap between repertoires was calculated by dividing the number of shared unique clonotypes by the size of the smaller repertoire. Repertoire richness was assessed with RTK rarefaction, the Chao1 estimator, and Recon v2.1 estimates of unobserved clonotypes. Generation probabilities were computed with OLGA for all TCRbeta clonotypes obtained by the gDNA method from several donors. What TCRdb holds here is the immuneACCESS table cut down to in-frame rearrangements. Part of the clones is not present; checked against another copy, under half of the missing clones reflect an unresolved V gene, and the others are unexplained. That table supplies the V and J calls and clone size; D and trimming were determined from the DNA. A total of over 700,000 clones appear in this sample, 72% of them only once. About 1.8% of the sample lies in the top ten.

The germline V gene (reference sequence) sets CDR1 to WNHNN and CDR2 to SYGVQD. Germline trimming amounts to 8 bases on V and 0 bases on J, with 5 as the count of junction bases outside the gene matches. The CDR3 goes from the cysteine to the phenylalanine over 14 residues. Of all the DNA, just the CDR3 is kept, 42 bases in frame from base 1. The sequenced sample consisted of memory CD4+ T cells sorted from blood. The cell subset or site tag for this specimen amounts to: CD45RA-negative fraction. The chain is made from TRBV10-1 and TRBJ2-3, and TRBD1 aligns with 7 junction nucleotides. The sequence was obtained from a woman aged 25 to 39 in good health. The CDR3 reads as follows: CASAGGPSTDTQYF. The sequence in DNA is TGCGCCAGCGCAGGGGGACCAAGCACAGATACGCAGTATTTT.